This T cell receptor beta chain originates from a study of T cell responses to AZD1222 COVID-19 vaccine. Details on this clone: Its cognate antigen is unknown.

Trimming shortened V by 2 bases and J by 3 bases, and 7 bases separated the two germline ends. The CDR3 consists of 14 residues. Germline lookup yields CDR1 MNHEY and CDR2 SVGAGI. Data came from immunoSEQ multiplex PCR; TCRdb stores just in-frame clones and leaves some out. The sample holds 130,000 to 150,000 clones; around four fifths are singletons and the top ten take about 4%. Broader study findings: Spike-spanning, vaccine-associated CD4 TCRs were dominant at 160-218 and 743-854. Nearly half of spike-specific TCRs reportedly target unmutated variant regions. Clonal diversity was possibly underestimated; the donors were predominantly white British and more often female. Once two AZD1222 doses were given, Spike-specific TCR breadth and depth went up.

Sequenced here: peripheral blood, sampled on day 0 of MenACWY control vaccination. The TCR comes from an adult in good health. V usage is TRBV6-5 and J usage is TRBJ1-4, with a tentative D call TRBD1 (5 bases). The CDR3 sequence: CASSYRGPNEKLFF. The CDR3 DNA reads as TGTGCCAGCAGTTACAGGGGACCTAATGAAAAACTGTTTTTT.